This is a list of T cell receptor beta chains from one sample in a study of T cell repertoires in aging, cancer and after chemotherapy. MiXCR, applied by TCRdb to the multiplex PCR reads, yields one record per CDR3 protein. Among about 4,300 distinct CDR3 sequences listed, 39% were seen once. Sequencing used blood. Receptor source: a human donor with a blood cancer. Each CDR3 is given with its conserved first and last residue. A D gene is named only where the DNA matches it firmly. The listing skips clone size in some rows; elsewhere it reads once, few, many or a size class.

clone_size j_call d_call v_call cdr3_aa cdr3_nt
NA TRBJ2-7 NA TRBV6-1 CASRETAWSSYEQYF TGTGCCAGCAGGGAAACCGCGTGGAGCTCCTACGAGCAGTACTTC
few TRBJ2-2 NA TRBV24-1 CATSDLRTGGGNTGELFF TGTGCCACCAGTGATTTGCGTACGGGGGGCGGGAACACCGGGGAGCTGTTTTTT
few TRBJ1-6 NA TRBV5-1 CASSPLAGDNSPLHF TGCGCCAGCAGCCCGTTAGCGGGCGATAATTCACCCCTCCACTTT
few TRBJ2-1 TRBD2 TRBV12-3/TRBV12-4 CASVPPRAGVYNEQFF TGTGCCAGCGTTCCCCCCAGGGCGGGAGTTTACAATGAGCAGTTCTTC
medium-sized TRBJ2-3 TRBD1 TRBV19 CASKTGTGGTDTQYF TGTGCCAGCAAGACCGGGACAGGGGGCACAGATACGCAGTATTTT
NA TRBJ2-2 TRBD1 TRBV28 CASSSNYYRGSNTGELFF TGTGCCAGCAGTTCCAATTATTACAGGGGGTCGAACACCGGGGAGCTGTTTTTT
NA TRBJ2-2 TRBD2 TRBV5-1 CASSRELAGVTGELFF TGCGCCAGCAGCCGGGAACTAGCGGGAGTAACCGGGGAGCTGTTTTTT
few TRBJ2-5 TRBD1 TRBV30 CAWSVRGTGRETQYF TGTGCCTGGAGTGTACGCGGGACAGGGAGGGAGACCCAGTACTTC
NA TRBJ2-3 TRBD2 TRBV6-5 CANNPAGSTDTQYF TGTGCCAATAACCCAGCGGGAAGCACAGATACGCAGTATTTT
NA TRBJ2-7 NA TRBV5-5 CARSLDPGQKAHEQYF TGTGCCAGAAGCTTAGACCCAGGCCAGAAAGCCCACGAGCAGTACTTC
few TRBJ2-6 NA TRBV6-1 CASSEIGRFSGANVLTF TGTGCCAGCAGTGAAATTGGACGGTTCTCTGGGGCCAACGTCCTGACTTTC
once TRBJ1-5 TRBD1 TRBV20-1 CSAKGLGTGINQPQHF TGCAGTGCAAAAGGGTTGGGGACAGGAATCAATCAGCCCCAGCATTTT
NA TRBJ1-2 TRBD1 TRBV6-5 CASSPLGDRDYGYTF TGTGCCAGCAGTCCACTGGGGGACAGGGACTATGGCTACACCTTC
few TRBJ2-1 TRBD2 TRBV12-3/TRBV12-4 CASSLGGRAPYNEQFF TGTGCCAGCAGTTTGGGCGGGAGGGCTCCCTACAATGAGCAGTTCTTC
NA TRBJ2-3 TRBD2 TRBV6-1 CASSALGVAGDLRDTQYF TGTGCCAGCAGTGCTCTAGGGGTGGCGGGAGACCTCAGAGATACGCAGTATTTT
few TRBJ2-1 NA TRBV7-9 CASSHSQGSNEQFF TGTGCCAGCAGCCATTCTCAGGGTTCCAATGAGCAGTTCTTC
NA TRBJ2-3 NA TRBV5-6 CASSLIVSSADTQYF TGTGCCAGCAGCTTAATCGTCTCCTCGGCCGATACGCAGTATTTT
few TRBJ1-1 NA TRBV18 CASSRATNTEAFF TGTGCCAGCTCAAGGGCAACGAACACTGAAGCTTTCTTT
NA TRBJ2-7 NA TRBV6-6 CASSDTWYEQYF TGTGCCAGCAGTGACACTTGGTACGAGCAGTACTTC
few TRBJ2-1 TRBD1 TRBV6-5 CASSSPVLKTGGGDEQFF TGTGCCAGCAGTTCCCCAGTCCTCAAAACAGGGGGTGGGGATGAGCAGTTCTTC
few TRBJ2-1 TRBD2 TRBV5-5 CASSPTGTTNEQFF TGTGCCAGCAGCCCCACCGGGACTACCAATGAGCAGTTCTTC
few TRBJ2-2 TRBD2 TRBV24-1 CATSDSGTSGRYNTGELFF TGTGCCACCAGTGATTCGGGGACTAGCGGGAGGTATAACACCGGGGAGCTGTTTTTT
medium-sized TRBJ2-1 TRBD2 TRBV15 CATSRTSGSRYNEQFF TGTGCCACCAGCAGGACTAGCGGGAGTAGGTACAATGAGCAGTTCTTC
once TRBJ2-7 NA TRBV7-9 CASSLEGPGSYEQYF TGTGCCAGCAGCTTAGAAGGCCCGGGTTCCTACGAGCAGTACTTC
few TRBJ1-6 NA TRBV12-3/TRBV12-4 CASSPGTRGSSYSPLHF TGTGCCAGCAGTCCCGGGACACGAGGAAGTTCCTATTCACCCCTCCACTTT
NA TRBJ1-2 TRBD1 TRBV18 CASSQPGQSHYGYTF TGTGCCAGCTCACAGCCGGGACAGAGCCACTATGGCTACACCTTC
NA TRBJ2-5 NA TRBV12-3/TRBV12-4 CASTRGARAQTQYF TGTGCCAGCACCCGAGGGGCCAGGGCCCAGACCCAGTACTTC
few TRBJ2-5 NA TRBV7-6 CASSLEAEETQYF TGTGCCAGCAGCTTAGAGGCCGAAGAGACCCAGTACTTC
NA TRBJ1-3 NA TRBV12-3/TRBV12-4 CASSPEGGSGNTIYF TGTGCCAGCAGTCCCGAAGGCGGCTCTGGAAACACCATATATTTT
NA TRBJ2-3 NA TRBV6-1 CASRRDHNTDTQYF TGTGCCAGCAGGCGGGACCATAACACAGATACGCAGTATTTT
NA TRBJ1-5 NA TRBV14 CASSQVALGPQHF TGTGCCAGCAGCCAAGTTGCCCTAGGGCCCCAGCATTTT
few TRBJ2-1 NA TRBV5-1 CASREGNYNEQFF TGCGCCAGCAGGGAGGGGAACTACAATGAGCAGTTCTTC
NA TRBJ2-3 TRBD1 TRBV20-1 CSARTGAGAQYF TGCAGTGCTAGGACAGGGGCCGGGGCGCAGTATTTT
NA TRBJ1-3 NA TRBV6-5 CASSLGFGNTIYF TGTGCCAGCAGTTTAGGTTTTGGAAACACCATATATTTT
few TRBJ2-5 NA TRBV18 CASSPGIQETQYF TGTGCCAGCTCACCCGGAATACAAGAGACCCAGTACTTC
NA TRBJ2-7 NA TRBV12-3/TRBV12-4 CASSLVGTYYEQYF TGTGCCAGCAGTTTAGTCGGCACCTACTACGAGCAGTACTTC
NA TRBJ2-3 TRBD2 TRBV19 CASSSTPGTSGLGDTQYF TGTGCCAGTAGTAGTACCCCAGGGACTAGCGGGCTGGGGGATACGCAGTATTTT
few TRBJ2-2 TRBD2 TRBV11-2 CASSLELAVNTGELFF TGTGCCAGCAGCTTAGAACTAGCGGTTAACACCGGGGAGCTGTTTTTT
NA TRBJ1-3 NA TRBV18 CASSPQERGNTIYF TGTGCCAGCTCACCGCAGGAAAGAGGAAACACCATATATTTT
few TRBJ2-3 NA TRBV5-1 CASSLGDNTDTQYF TGCGCCAGCAGCTTGGGGGACAACACAGATACGCAGTATTTT
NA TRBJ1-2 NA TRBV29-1 CSVRGDSNYGYTF TGCAGCGTCCGAGGTGATTCTAACTATGGCTACACCTTC
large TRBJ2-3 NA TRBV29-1 CSVGPGDSTDTQYF TGCAGCGTTGGCCCGGGAGATAGCACAGATACGCAGTATTTT
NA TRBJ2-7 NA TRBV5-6 CASSPVGQTWEQYF TGTGCCAGCAGCCCCGTAGGACAAACGTGGGAGCAGTACTTC
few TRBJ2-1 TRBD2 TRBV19 CATGAGPLSSGRAVEQFF TGTGCCACCGGGGCCGGGCCCCTTTCTAGCGGGAGGGCCGTTGAGCAGTTCTTC
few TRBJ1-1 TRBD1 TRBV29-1 CSALTGGLDEAFF TGCAGCGCCCTTACAGGGGGCTTGGATGAAGCTTTCTTT
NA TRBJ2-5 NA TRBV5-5 CASSLEVIETQYF TGTGCCAGCAGCTTGGAGGTGATTGAGACCCAGTACTTC
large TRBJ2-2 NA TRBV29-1 CSVEGYGELFF TGCAGCGTTGAAGGCTACGGGGAGCTGTTTTTT
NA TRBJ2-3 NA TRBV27 CASSPGEADTQYF TGTGCCAGCAGCCCGGGGGAGGCAGATACGCAGTATTTT